These 30 T cell receptor beta chains were sequenced from one sample in a study of T cell responses to AZD1222 COVID-19 vaccine. Libraries were prepared by immunoSEQ multiplex PCR; TCRdb keeps only in-frame clonotypes and omits some of them. In the table there are approximately 84,000 clones, roughly 85% of which are singletons. Sample: peripheral blood, taken 28 days after the second AZD1222 dose. These receptors all come from an adult who received the AZD1222 COVID-19 vaccine.

The chain joins TRBV3-1 (or the pseudogene TRBV3-2) to TRBJ1-1; D is undetermined. The CDR3 runs to 12 residues. Germline V CDR1 and CDR2: LGHDT, YNNKEL (reference sequence). Trimming removed 1 base from V and 7 bases from J, with 7 bases in between. CDR3 in amino acids: CASSQGVSEAFF. DNA for the CDR3: TGTGCCAGCAGCCAAGGTGTGAGTGAAGCTTTCTTT.

The rearrangement links TRBV6-2 or TRBV6-3 to TRBJ2-2; D remains ambiguous. The CDR3 sequence is 15 residues long. The ends were cut back, 4 bases at V and 5 bases at J, with 14 bases in the middle. CDR1 MNHEY and CDR2 SVGEGT come from the germline V gene. CDR3 in amino acids: CASSSVQGLTGELFF. For the CDR3, the DNA is TGTGCCAGCAGTTCGGTCCAAGGGTTGACCGGGGAGCTGTTTTTT.

The J gene is TRBJ2-7, the V gene TRBV7-2; tentative D call: TRBD2 (5 bases). V shed 8 bases and J shed 2 bases, with 16 bases lying between them. Germline V gene data show CDR1 as SGHTA and CDR2 as FQGNSA. This CDR3 region has 14 residues. CDR3 amino acids: CASSLRNGAYEQYF. The DNA of the CDR3 is TGTGCCAGCTCCCTTCGGAACGGGGCCTACGAGCAGTACTTC.

For the CDR3, the DNA is TGTGCCAGTAGCAGTGGAGGGGTGAATCAGCCCCAGCATTTT. As protein: CASSSGGVNQPQHF. This chain connects TRBV9 to TRBJ1-5; D might be TRBD1 (5 bases). V was shortened by 8 bases and J by 4 bases, with 16 bases between the two germline ends. CDR3 length equals 14 residues. The germline V gene encodes CDR1 SGDLS and CDR2 YYNGEE.

The chain has TRBV7-2 and TRBJ2-5, with a tentative D call TRBD2 (7 bases). The CDR3 contains 14 residues. Germline values: CDR1 SGHTA, CDR2 FQGNSA. The V gene lost 3 bases and the J gene lost 4 bases, with 12 bases spanning the gap. The CDR3: CASSFQGGGETQYF. CDR3 in DNA: TGTGCCAGCAGCTTCCAAGGGGGGGGAGAGACCCAGTACTTC.

V usage is TRBV3-1 (or the pseudogene TRBV3-2) and J usage is TRBJ1-1, with unresolved D. The CDR3 has 12 residues. V was clipped by 4 bases and J by 1 base, with 4 bases between them. CDR1 is LGHDT, CDR2 YNNKEL, per germline (reference sequence). CDR3 coding DNA: TGTGCCAGCAGCCCAGGGAACACTGAAGCTTTCTTT. It codes for CASSPGNTEAFF.

V is TRBV6-9 and J is TRBJ2-1; 11 nucleotides agree with TRBD2. This CDR3 has 15 residues. Losses at the gene ends were 4 bases for V and 4 bases for J; bases not matched to a gene: 3. The V gene's germline CDR1 is MNHGY and CDR2 SVAAGI. The CDR3 spells CASSSGTSGYNEQFF. CDR3 nucleotide sequence: TGTGCCAGCAGTTCCGGGACTAGCGGATACAATGAGCAGTTCTTC.

This chain joins TRBV10-2 and TRBJ2-2; TRBD1 matches 12 bases. This CDR3 is built from 14 residues. J was trimmed by 7 bases and V by 6 bases; bases with no gene match: 3. Per germline, CDR1 WSHSY and CDR2 SAAADI. CDR3 nucleotides: TGCGCCAGCAGGGGACAGGGGGCGGTCGGGGAGCTGTTTTTT. Protein product: CASRGQGAVGELFF.

This clone was observed a single time. The chain combines TRBV6-5 with TRBJ2-7, with 8 nucleotides matching TRBD1. CDR3 size: 15 residues. The junction had 8 bases not matched to a gene; V was cut back by 6 bases and J by 1 base. Germline loops: CDR1 MNHEY, CDR2 SVGAGI. This CDR3 is CASRTTGVGSYEQYF. Here the CDR3 DNA reads TGTGCCAGCAGGACGACAGGGGTAGGTTCCTACGAGCAGTACTTC.

The chain links TRBV30 to TRBJ2-3; TRBD2 is a possible D gene (5 bases). The CDR3 is made up of 15 amino acids. CDR1 and CDR2 from the germline V gene are GTSNPN and SVGIG (reference sequence). Between the trimmed V and J ends, which lost 0 bases and 7 bases, there was a span of 17 bases. CDR3 bases: TGTGCCTGGAGTGTACGGGGAACACCACAGAATACGCAGTATTTT. It translates to CAWSVRGTPQNTQYF.

The CDR3 nucleotides are TGCGCCAGCAGCCGGGAGGGAATAGGCTCTGGGGCCAACGTCCTGACTTTC. Protein: CASSREGIGSGANVLTF. The chain combines TRBV4-3 with TRBJ2-6; TRBD2 matches at 7 bases. The CDR3 sequence is 17 residues long. The germline V gene encodes CDR1 LGHNA and CDR2 YSLEER. The V and J ends lost 4 bases and 0 bases, in that order; junction bases with no gene match: 6.

The chain's CDR3 is CASSQEGRQEYGYTF. In DNA, the CDR3 is TGTGCCAGCAGCCAAGAAGGGCGACAGGAGTATGGCTACACCTTC. The V gene is TRBV3-1 (or the pseudogene TRBV3-2), the J gene TRBJ1-2, with D possibly TRBD1 on 6 matching bases. Germline lookup yields CDR1 LGHDT and CDR2 YNNKEL (reference sequence). Trimming shortened V by 0 bases and J by 5 bases, and 13 bases separated the two germline ends. The CDR3 contains 15 residues.

V and J are TRBV19 and TRBJ1-1; D possibly corresponds to TRBD1 (5 bases). V was clipped by 7 bases and J by 7 bases, with 16 bases between them. The CDR3 is 13 residues long. Germline V CDR1 and CDR2: LNHDA, SQIVND (reference sequence). The CDR3 sequence: CASIPQVGGEAFF. CDR3 bases: TGTGCCAGTATCCCACAGGTGGGGGGTGAAGCTTTCTTT. Full variable domain (rest looked up from reference TRBV19 and TRBJ1-1): DGGITQSPKYLFRKEGQNVTLSCEQNLNHDAMYWYRQDPGQGLRLIYYSQIVNDFQKGDIAEGYSVSREKKESFPLTVTSAQKNPTAFYLCASIPQVGGEAFFGQGTRLTVV.

The rearrangement uses TRBV18 and TRBJ2-1; 7 bases line up with TRBD2. Trimming took 0 bases from V and 4 from J; bases not matched to a gene: 9. The CDR3 extends over 17 amino acids. CDR1 KGHSH and CDR2 LQKENI come from the germline V gene. The CDR3 DNA follows: TGTGCCAGCTCACCACCGGGTCTAGCGGCGAGGTACAATGAGCAGTTCTTC. Its translation: CASSPPGLAARYNEQFF.

The chain employs TRBV19 and TRBJ1-5; the D gene is possibly TRBD1 (6 bases). The germline CDR1 and CDR2 sequences are LNHDA and SQIVND (reference sequence). The CDR3 runs 16 residues. Trimming shortened V by 0 bases and J by 4 bases, and 13 bases separated the two germline ends. The CDR3 spells CASSIEGQGPNQPQHF. CDR3 DNA sequence: TGTGCCAGTAGTATAGAAGGTCAGGGGCCGAATCAGCCCCAGCATTTT.

The genes are TRBV7-2 and TRBJ1-5; D ambiguous. V was cut by 5 bases and J by 3 bases, with 23 bases left in between. This CDR3 contains 18 residues. The V gene's germline CDR1 is SGHTA and CDR2 FQGNSA. CDR3 sequence reads: CASSPHSVGSPHNQPQHF. DNA of the CDR3: TGTGCCAGCAGCCCACACTCGGTGGGGTCCCCCCACAATCAGCCCCAGCATTTT. The entire variable domain, with the rest obtained from reference TRBV7-2 and TRBJ1-5, is as follows: GAGVSQSPSNKVTEKGKDVELRCDPISGHTALYWYRQSLGQGLEFLIYFQGNSAPDKSGLPSDRFSAERTGGSVSTLTIQRTQQEDSAVYLCASSPHSVGSPHNQPQHFGDGTRLSIL.

The count of this clone is one. The rearrangement links TRBV6-2 or TRBV6-3 to TRBJ2-7; 12 bases agree with TRBD2. V shed 6 bases, J shed 2 bases, and the junction held 2 bases outside the gene matches. The CDR3 sequence is 14 residues long. CDR1 is MNHEY and CDR2 is SVGEGT in the germline V gene. This CDR3 is CASSRTSGAYEQYF. In DNA form, the CDR3 reads TGTGCCAGCAGCCGGACTAGCGGGGCCTACGAGCAGTACTTC.

The chain uses TRBV28 and TRBJ2-7; 15 bases agree with TRBD2. Germline values: CDR1 MDHEN, CDR2 SYDVKM. V dropped 3 bases and J dropped 2; count of bases not matched to a gene: 8. This CDR3 is 18 amino acids long. The CDR3 sequence is CASSFGTSGRLRTYEQYF. CDR3 DNA: TGTGCCAGCAGTTTTGGGACTAGCGGGAGGCTAAGGACCTACGAGCAGTACTTC. The variable domain in full, completed from reference TRBV28 and TRBJ2-7, reads DVKVTQSSRYLVKRTGEKVFLECVQDMDHENMFWYRQDPGLGLRLIYFSYDVKMKEKGDIPEGYSVSREKKERFSLILESASTNQTSMYLCASSFGTSGRLRTYEQYFGPGTRLTVT.

V usage is TRBV7-8 and J usage is TRBJ2-7, with D tentatively TRBD2 (5 bases). Germline assignment: CDR1 SGHVS and CDR2 FQNEAQ. The V end was cut by 0 bases, the J end by 2 bases, with 14 bases between. The CDR3 is 16 residues long. The CDR3: CASSLARLALTYEQYF. The CDR3 nucleotides are TGTGCCAGCAGCTTAGCGCGGCTAGCTTTAACCTACGAGCAGTACTTC.

This clone is a singleton in its sample. The chain has TRBV7-2 and TRBJ1-5; D unresolved. Germline CDR1 SGHTA, CDR2 FQGNSA. The V gene lost 0 bases and the J gene lost 6 bases, with 6 bases spanning the gap. There are 13 residues in the CDR3. The CDR3 loop is CASSLADRQPQHF. CDR3 sequence (DNA): TGTGCCAGCAGCTTAGCGGACCGTCAGCCCCAGCATTTT.

V is TRBV7-6 and J is TRBJ2-1, with TRBD1 as a possible D gene (6 bases). The CDR3 contains 16 residues. CDR1 is SGHVS, CDR2 FNYEAQ, per germline. The germline V and J ends were trimmed by 2 bases and 1 base, with 12 bases remaining between them. The CDR3 sequence is CASSLKSGVSYNEQFF. The CDR3 DNA sequence: TGTGCCAGCAGCTTAAAATCAGGGGTATCCTACAATGAGCAGTTCTTC.

This clone has just a few counts. V is TRBV29-1 and J is TRBJ1-2; D not certain. V lost 4 bases, J lost 3 bases, and 6 bases lay in between. This CDR3 spans 11 amino acids. Looked up from germline, CDR1 is SQVTM and CDR2 is ANQGSEA. CDR3 amino acids: CSVGGYYGYTF. CDR3 coding DNA: TGCAGCGTTGGAGGGTACTATGGCTACACCTTC.

The chain employs TRBV6-1 and TRBJ1-4; tentative D call: TRBD1 (6 bases). The CDR3 extends over 15 amino acids. V gave up 2 bases and J gave up 8 bases, with 15 bases separating them. The germline V gene encodes CDR1 MNHNS and CDR2 SASEGT. CDR3 DNA sequence: TGTGCCAGCAGTGAATCGGGGGGCACGAAGGAAAAACTGTTTTTT. Translation: CASSESGGTKEKLFF.

This chain links TRBV28 with TRBJ1-5; D gene ambiguous. Per the germline V gene, CDR1 is MDHEN and CDR2 is SYDVKM. The CDR3 is 18 amino acids. Trimming pared 3 bases from V and 0 bases from J, leaving 18 bases between. The CDR3 DNA sequence: TGTGCCAGCAGTTTTGGTTTTTGGGCCATCTATAGCAATCAGCCCCAGCATTTT. The encoded protein is CASSFGFWAIYSNQPQHF.

This clone was seen just once. The chain employs TRBV7-2 and TRBJ1-5; D is unclear. There are 13 residues in the CDR3. Germline V gene lookup returns CDR1 SGHTA and CDR2 FQGNSA. Trimming shortened V by 1 base and J by 6 bases, and 7 bases separated the two germline ends. The CDR3 sequence is CASSLVRVQPQHF. The CDR3 DNA follows: TGTGCCAGCAGCTTAGTTCGGGTTCAGCCCCAGCATTTT.

The rearrangement links TRBV6-2 or TRBV6-3 to TRBJ1-1; D remains unclear. Germline-derived CDR1 and CDR2 are MNHEY and SVGEGT. This CDR3 contains 15 residues. Between the trimmed V and J ends, which lost 6 bases and 1 base, there was a span of 15 bases. The CDR3 is CASSPNSVPNTEAFF. The CDR3 coding sequence is TGTGCCAGCAGCCCAAATTCAGTCCCGAACACTGAAGCTTTCTTT.

This clone was picked up a small number of times. This chain joins TRBV7-2 and TRBJ1-1; 12 bases are a match to TRBD1. V shed 5 bases, J shed 4 bases, and the junction held 5 bases outside the gene matches. The CDR3 totals 15 residues. Germline-derived CDR1 and CDR2 are SGHTA and FQGNSA. CDR3 DNA sequence: TGTGCCAGCAGCCCAGGGACAGGGGGCCTCACTGAAGCTTTCTTT. Protein product: CASSPGTGGLTEAFF.

The rearrangement joins TRBV10-3 to TRBJ2-7; D may be TRBD1 (6 bases). Per germline, CDR1 ENHRY and CDR2 SYGVKD. The CDR3 is 14 amino acids. V was clipped by 6 bases and J by 7 bases, with 19 bases between them. The CDR3 nucleotides read TGTGCCATCAGGGGGCGGTTGGGGGCGGAGGAGCAGTACTTC. Amino acids: CAIRGRLGAEEQYF.

The genes are TRBV4-3 and TRBJ1-1; 9 positions agree with TRBD1. The CDR3 has 13 amino acids. Unmatched junction bases numbered 1, after V lost 4 bases and J lost 4 bases. Germline-derived CDR1 and CDR2 are LGHNA and YSLEER. DNA for the CDR3: TGCGCCAGCAGCCCGACAGGGGGCACTGAAGCTTTCTTT. Residues: CASSPTGGTEAFF.

In its sample, this clone was seen once. The gene calls are TRBV7-6 and TRBJ1-6; a possible D gene is TRBD1 (5 bases). The V gene's germline CDR1 is SGHVS and CDR2 FNYEAQ. This CDR3 has 15 amino acids. Between the trimmed V and J ends, which lost 4 bases and 6 bases, there was a span of 13 bases. The CDR3 nucleotides read TGTGCCAGCAGCTCTCGAGCTGGGGGTAATTCACCCCTCCACTTT. This translates into CASSSRAGGNSPLHF.